These 16 T cell receptor beta chains share one sample of origin, sequenced in a study of CD8+ T cells in alopecia areata. Reverse transcription of extracted RNA yielded cDNA, which provided the sequencing template. Assay used: immunoSEQ multiplex PCR; TCRdb lists only in-frame clones, some missing. This sample has over 200,000 clones, with 50% to 70% found just once. This specimen was CD4+ T cells sorted from blood, taken at week 0. These receptors were collected from a human donor with alopecia areata.

The chain links TRBV5-6 to TRBJ2-7, with 11 bases lining up with TRBD1. The CDR3 length is 17 residues. Trimming at V came to 4 bases and at J to 3 bases, leaving 12 bases not matched to a gene. The germline V gene encodes CDR1 SGHDT and CDR2 YYEEEE. In nucleotides, the CDR3 is TGTGCCAGCAGCCTCCCGTACGGACAGGGGGCGAGCTACGAGCAGTACTTC. The encoded protein is CASSLPYGQGASYEQYF.

With respect to this clone: The junction departs from germline at one end; a sequencing error may be responsible. The gene calls are TRBV29-1 and TRBJ2-3; TRBD1 might be the D (5 bases). The germline V gene has CDR1 SQVTM and CDR2 ANQGSEA. CDR3 size: 13 residues. The CDR3 DNA reads as TGCAGCGTTAAAGACCAGGGTCCAGATACGCAGTATTTT. Translation: CSVKDQGPDTQYF.

J is TRBJ1-4 and V is TRBV30, with D perhaps TRBD1 (6 bases). The CDR3 loop spans 13 amino acids. Trimming shortened V by 5 bases and J by 1 base, and 8 bases separated the two germline ends. Per the germline V gene, CDR1 is GTSNPN and CDR2 is SVGIG (reference sequence). DNA for the CDR3: TGTGCCTGGGCGACAGGAACTAATGAAAAACTGTTTTTT. Its translation: CAWATGTNEKLFF.

This clone has a handful of counts. The chain recombines TRBV2 with TRBJ2-7, with no clear D. The CDR3 length is 12 residues. The V gene lost 1 base and the J gene lost 11 bases, with 12 bases spanning the gap. CDR1 is SNHLY, CDR2 FYNNEI, per germline. Here the CDR3 reads CASSEEGRLEYF. CDR3 coding DNA: TGTGCCAGCAGTGAAGAAGGCCGCCTGGAGTACTTC.

The chain joins TRBV11-2 to TRBJ2-7, with D possibly TRBD1 on 6 matching bases. The V gene's germline CDR1 is SGHAT and CDR2 FQNNGV. The CDR3 totals 16 residues. Trimming removed 1 base from V and 2 bases from J, with 15 bases in between. DNA of the CDR3: TGTGCCAGCAGCTTAGTTAGTGGCAGGGGTCCCTACGAGCAGTACTTC. Amino acids: CASSLVSGRGPYEQYF. Combining the CDR3 with reference TRBV11-2 and TRBJ2-7 gives the whole variable domain EAGVAQSPRYKIIEKRQSVAFWCNPISGHATLYWYQQILGQGPKLLIQFQNNGVVDDSQLPKDRFSAERLKGVDSTLKIQPAKLEDSAVYLCASSLVSGRGPYEQYFGPGTRLTVT.

This clone was seen a handful of times. Other DNA sequences in this sample translate to the same CDR3. V and J are TRBV29-1 and TRBJ2-2, with D uncertain. V was trimmed by 3 bases and J by 1 base, leaving 3 bases between them. The CDR3 is made up of 12 amino acids. In germline, CDR1 is SQVTM, CDR2 ANQGSEA. Here the CDR3 reads CSVEGNTGELFF. The CDR3 nucleotides are TGCAGCGTTGAGGGGAACACCGGGGAGCTGTTTTTT.

The chain has TRBV4-1 and TRBJ2-5, with D perhaps TRBD1 (5 bases). The CDR3 contains 13 residues. Germline V gives CDR1 MGHRA, CDR2 YSYEKL. Trimming pared 6 bases from V and 0 bases from J, leaving 8 bases between. The CDR3: CASSKGDQETQYF. CDR3 DNA: TGCGCCAGCAGTAAAGGGGACCAAGAGACCCAGTACTTC.

This clone has more than one count but fewer than ten. The chain carries TRBV29-1 and TRBJ1-4, with 9 bases that match TRBD1. Trimming removed 6 bases from V and 5 bases from J; junction bases left unmatched: 10. From germline, CDR1 is SQVTM and CDR2 ANQGSEA. This CDR3 is 15 amino acids long. DNA for the CDR3: TGCAGCGTAGGACCCGGCGGGACAGGGAATGAAAAACTGTTTTTT. It translates to CSVGPGGTGNEKLFF.

This clone was counted a single time. This CDR3 is also generated by other DNA sequences in the sample. The chain joins TRBV4-1 to TRBJ1-5, with D possibly matching TRBD1 (5 bases). V dropped 0 bases and J dropped 7 bases, with 7 bases sitting between them. CDR1 is MGHRA, CDR2 YSYEKL, per germline. The CDR3 has 13 residues. This chain's CDR3 is CASSQDGGQPQHF. The CDR3 DNA sequence: TGCGCCAGCAGCCAAGATGGGGGGCAGCCCCAGCATTTT.

This chain joins TRBV14 and TRBJ2-7; D perhaps matches TRBD1 (6 bases). V lost 1 base, J lost 5 bases, and 12 bases lay in between. The germline gives CDR1 SGHDN, CDR2 FVKESK. The CDR3 length is 14 residues. Written as DNA, the CDR3 is TGTGCCAGCAGCCAAGTTTGGACAGTACACGAGCAGTACTTC. It encodes CASSQVWTVHEQYF.

In its sample, this clone was seen once. V usage is TRBV30 and J usage is TRBJ2-1, with 10 bases aligning to TRBD2. Germline CDR1 and CDR2: GTSNPN and SVGIG (reference sequence). V trimming: 2 bases; J trimming: 3 bases; junction bases outside the gene matches: 4. This CDR3 is 15 amino acids long. CDR3 nucleotides: TGTGCCTGGAGTTCCCTAGCGGGGGACTACAATGAGCAGTTCTTC. This gives the protein CAWSSLAGDYNEQFF.

The genes are TRBV30 and TRBJ2-4, with 7 nucleotides matching TRBD1. Germline-derived CDR1 and CDR2 are GTSNPN and SVGIG (reference sequence). This CDR3 spans 15 amino acids. The ends lost 5 bases at V and 3 bases at J; junction bases unmatched: 10. As DNA, the CDR3 is TGTGCCTGGGACCAGGGTTCAGGGGGCAAAAACATTCAGTACTTC. The encoded protein is CAWDQGSGGKNIQYF. The full variable domain, its missing parts supplied by reference TRBV30 and TRBJ2-4, is SQTIHQWPATLVQPVGSPLSLECTVEGTSNPNLYWYRQAAGRGLQLLFYSVGIGQISSEVPQNLSASRPQDRQFILSSKKLLLSDSGFYLCAWDQGSGGKNIQYFGAGTRLSVL.

This clone occurred a few times. The chain employs TRBV25-1 and TRBJ2-1; D is possibly TRBD1 (5 bases). CDR1 and CDR2 (germline): MGHDK, SYGVNS. The CDR3 length is 16 residues. The V end was cut by 2 bases, the J end by 5 bases, with 16 bases between. The CDR3 DNA is TGTGCCAGCAGTGAACGCAGGGTTTTCACCCACAATGAGCAGTTCTTC. This codes for CASSERRVFTHNEQFF.

This clone was recorded a few times. The chain is built from TRBV6-1 and TRBJ1-2, with D unclear. V was shortened by 2 bases and J by 6 bases, with 7 bases between the two germline ends. Germline V gene lookup returns CDR1 MNHNS and CDR2 SASEGT. The CDR3 consists of 12 residues. CDR3 bases: TGTGCCAGCAGTGAAAGGCAGGATGGCTACACCTTC. This sequence encodes CASSERQDGYTF.

V is TRBV29-1 and J is TRBJ2-1, with D tentatively TRBD2 (5 bases). Germline V gene lookup returns CDR1 SQVTM and CDR2 ANQGSEA. V was cut by 1 base and J by 0 bases, with 10 bases left in between. The CDR3 length is 15 residues. In DNA form, the CDR3 reads TGCAGCGTTGAAGGACTACAAAGCTCCTACAATGAGCAGTTCTTC. Translation: CSVEGLQSSYNEQFF.

The V call is TRBV9, the J call TRBJ2-1; no reliable D call. Germline V gene sequence: CDR1 SGDLS, CDR2 YYNGEE. CDR3 size: 14 residues. Trimming took off 4 bases at V and 5 bases at J, with 13 bases between the two ends. The CDR3 sequence: CASSTQAGNNEQFF. CDR3 in DNA: TGTGCCAGCAGCACCCAGGCTGGAAACAATGAGCAGTTCTTC.